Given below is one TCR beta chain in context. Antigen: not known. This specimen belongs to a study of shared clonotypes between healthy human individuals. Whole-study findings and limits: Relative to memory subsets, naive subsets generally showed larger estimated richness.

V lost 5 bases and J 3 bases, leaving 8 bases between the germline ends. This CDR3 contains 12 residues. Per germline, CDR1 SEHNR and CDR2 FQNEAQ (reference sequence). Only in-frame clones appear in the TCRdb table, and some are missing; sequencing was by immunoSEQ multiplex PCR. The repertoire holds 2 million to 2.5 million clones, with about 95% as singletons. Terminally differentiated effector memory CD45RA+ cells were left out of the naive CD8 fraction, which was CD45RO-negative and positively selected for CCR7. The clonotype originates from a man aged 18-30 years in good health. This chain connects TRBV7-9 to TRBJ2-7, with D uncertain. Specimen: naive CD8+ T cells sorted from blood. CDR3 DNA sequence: TGTGCCAGCAGCCTGATGTTCTACGAGCAGTACTTC. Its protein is CASSLMFYEQYF.